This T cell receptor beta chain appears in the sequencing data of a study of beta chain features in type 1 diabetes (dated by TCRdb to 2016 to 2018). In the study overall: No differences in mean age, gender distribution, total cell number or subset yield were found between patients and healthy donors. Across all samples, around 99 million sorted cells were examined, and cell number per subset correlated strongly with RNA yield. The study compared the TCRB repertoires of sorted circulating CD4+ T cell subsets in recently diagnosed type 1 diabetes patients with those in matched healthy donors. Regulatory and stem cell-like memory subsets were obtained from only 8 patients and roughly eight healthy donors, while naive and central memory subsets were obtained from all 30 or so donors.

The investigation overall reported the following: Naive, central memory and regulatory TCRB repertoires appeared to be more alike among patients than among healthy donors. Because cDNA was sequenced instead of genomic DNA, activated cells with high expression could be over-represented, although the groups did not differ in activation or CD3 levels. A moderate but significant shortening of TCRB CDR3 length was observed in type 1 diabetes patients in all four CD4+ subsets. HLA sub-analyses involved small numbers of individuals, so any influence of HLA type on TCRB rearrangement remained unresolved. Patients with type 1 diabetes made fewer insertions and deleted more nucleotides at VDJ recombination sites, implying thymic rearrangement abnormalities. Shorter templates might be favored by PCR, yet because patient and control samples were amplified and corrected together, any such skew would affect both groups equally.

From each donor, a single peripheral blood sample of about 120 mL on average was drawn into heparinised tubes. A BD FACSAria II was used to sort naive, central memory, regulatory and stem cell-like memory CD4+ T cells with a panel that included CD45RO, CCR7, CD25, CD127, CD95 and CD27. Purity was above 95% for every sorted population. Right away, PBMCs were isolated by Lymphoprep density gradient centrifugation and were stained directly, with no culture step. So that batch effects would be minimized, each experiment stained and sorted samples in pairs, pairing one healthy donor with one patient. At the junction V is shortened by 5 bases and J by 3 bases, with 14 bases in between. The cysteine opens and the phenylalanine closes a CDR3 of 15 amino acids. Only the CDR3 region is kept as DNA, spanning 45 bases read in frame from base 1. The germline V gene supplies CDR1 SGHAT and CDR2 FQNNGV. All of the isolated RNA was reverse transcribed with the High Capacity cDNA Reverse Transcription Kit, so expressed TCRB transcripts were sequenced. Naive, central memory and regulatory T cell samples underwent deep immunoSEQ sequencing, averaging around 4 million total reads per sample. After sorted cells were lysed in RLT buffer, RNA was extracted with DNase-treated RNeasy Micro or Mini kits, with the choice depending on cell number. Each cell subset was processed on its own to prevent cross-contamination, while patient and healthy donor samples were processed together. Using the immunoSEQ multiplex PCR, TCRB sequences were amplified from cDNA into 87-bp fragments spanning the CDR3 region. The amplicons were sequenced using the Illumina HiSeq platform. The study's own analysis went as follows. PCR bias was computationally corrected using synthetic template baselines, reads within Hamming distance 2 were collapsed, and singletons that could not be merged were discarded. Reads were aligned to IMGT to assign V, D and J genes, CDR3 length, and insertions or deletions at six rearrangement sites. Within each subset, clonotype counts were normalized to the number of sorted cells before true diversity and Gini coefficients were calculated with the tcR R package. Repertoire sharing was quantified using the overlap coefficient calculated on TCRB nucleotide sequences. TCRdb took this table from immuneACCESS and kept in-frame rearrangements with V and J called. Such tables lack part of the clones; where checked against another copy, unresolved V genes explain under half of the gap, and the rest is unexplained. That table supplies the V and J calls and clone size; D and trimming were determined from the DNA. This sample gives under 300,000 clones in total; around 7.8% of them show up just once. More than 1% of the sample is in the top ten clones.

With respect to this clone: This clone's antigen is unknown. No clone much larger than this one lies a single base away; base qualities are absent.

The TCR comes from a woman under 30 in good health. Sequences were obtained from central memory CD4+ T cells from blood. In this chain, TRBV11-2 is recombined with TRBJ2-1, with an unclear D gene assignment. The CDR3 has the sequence CASSPTDNLYNEQFF. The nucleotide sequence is TGTGCCAGCAGCCCCACAGACAACCTCTACAATGAGCAGTTCTTC.